A single sample is the source of the 20 T cell receptor beta chains below, sequenced in a study of vaccination effects on CD4 cells after COVID-19. These receptors have no known antigen. Within the ViraFEST assay, antigen-specific CD4+ T cells underwent expansion with viral peptide pools prior to sequencing. The authors isolated CD4+ T cells after 9 to 10 days of culture. It was between March and December 2020 that the person had a SARS-CoV-2 infection confirmed by PCR. The assay was immunoSEQ multiplex PCR, and TCRdb's table has in-frame clones only and misses some. The table shows tens of thousands of clones, with more than 75% occurring only once. The sequencing here drew on CD4+ T cells from PBMCs cultured with HIV peptides, taken before COVID-19 vaccination. Subset defined: HIV-1 Nef peptide pool negative control/reference culture. The receptors were sampled from a human donor who had a prior SARS-CoV-2 infection.

This clone showed up just once. The chain combines TRBV21-1 with TRBJ1-5; the table names TRBD1, a call not compared with the DNA. TRBV21-1 counts as a pseudogene. This CDR3 is built from 23 residues. CDR3 coding DNA: TGTGCCAGCAGCTCCGGCAAAGGAGAGCCGGGACAGGAGACCAGGTTGTTCAATCAGCCCCAGCATTTT. It codes for CASSSGKGEPGQETRLFNQPQHF.

The chain carries TRBV5-1 and TRBJ2-2; 14 bases agree with TRBD2. This CDR3 is built from 16 residues. Germline lookup yields CDR1 SGHRS and CDR2 YFSETQ. J was trimmed by 6 bases and V by 4 bases; bases with no gene match: 5. CDR3 sequence (DNA): TGCGCCAGCAGCGGGACTAGCGGGAGTGGAGCCGGGGAGCTGTTTTTT. Encoded protein: CASSGTSGSGAGELFF.

This clone was counted only a few times. The chain combines TRBV2 with TRBJ1-5, with TRBD1 as a possible D gene (6 bases). The CDR3 totals 14 residues. V was cut by 6 bases and J by 7 bases, with 16 bases left in between. CDR1 and CDR2 (germline): SNHLY, FYNNEI. CDR3 loop: CASRREQGYQPQHF. The CDR3, as DNA: TGTGCCAGCAGGCGAGAACAGGGTTACCAGCCCCAGCATTTT. Variable domain in full (rest from reference TRBV2 and TRBJ1-5): EPEVTQTPSHQVTQMGQEVILRCVPISNHLYFYWYRQILGQKVEFLVSFYNNEISEKSEIFDDQFSVERPDGSNFTLKIRSTKLEDSAMYFCASRREQGYQPQHFGDGTRLSIL.

Note on this clone: The DNA is left out, because the CDR3 cannot be placed on it with certainty; the CDR3 is given as TCRdb lists it. V is TRBV30 and J is TRBJ1-1. Including both end residues, the CDR3 is 11 amino acids long. From germline, CDR1 is GTSNPN and CDR2 SVGIG (reference sequence). The CDR3 sequence is CAWTVGGGTFF.

This clone was counted between two and nine times. The V gene is TRBV7-9, the J gene TRBJ1-1; D is uncertain. The CDR3 consists of 15 residues. Germline V gene sequence: CDR1 SEHNR, CDR2 FQNEAQ (reference sequence). V gave up 2 bases and J gave up 2 bases, with 12 bases separating them. CDR3 sequence: CASSLHNNANTEAFF. Here the CDR3 DNA reads TGTGCCAGCAGCTTACACAATAATGCCAACACTGAAGCTTTCTTT.

The chain joins TRBV24-1 to TRBJ2-3; TRBD2 matches at 7 bases. The V gene end was trimmed by 4 bases and the J gene end by 4 bases; junction bases not matched to a gene: 7. Germline CDR1 KGHDR, CDR2 SFDVKD. The length of the CDR3 is 15 residues. CDR3 DNA sequence: TGTGCCACCAGTGAGGGGGGGAGTCGTTCAGATACGCAGTATTTT. Translated, it gives CATSEGGSRSDTQYF.

This clone was observed once. The chain links TRBV6-2 or TRBV6-3 to TRBJ2-3; 7 positions agree with TRBD2. The CDR3 contains 14 residues. Germline lookup yields CDR1 MNHEY and CDR2 SVGEGT. With 6 bases clipped from V and 4 bases from J, the junction kept 7 bases outside the gene matches. The CDR3 DNA reads as TGTGCCAGCAGCCCTGCCCTAGCGGCAGATACGCAGTATTTT. Translation: CASSPALAADTQYF.

CDR3 residues: CASSRDSDYEQYF. CDR3 nucleotide sequence: TGTGCCAGCAGCCGGGACAGCGACTACGAGCAGTACTTC. V usage is TRBV2 and J usage is TRBJ2-7; 7 nucleotides line up with TRBD1. The CDR3 extends over 13 amino acids. Germline V gene lookup returns CDR1 SNHLY and CDR2 FYNNEI. The J segment lost 3 bases and the V segment lost 6 bases, leaving 5 bases of the junction unmatched.

V gene TRBV19 combines with J gene TRBJ2-3; D is perhaps TRBD2 (6 bases). Deletions cut 1 base from V and 5 bases from J, with 10 bases between. Germline assignment: CDR1 LNHDA and CDR2 SQIVND (reference sequence). CDR3 length: 14 residues. DNA for the CDR3: TGTGCCAGTAGTATAGCGGGGGTTCAAGATACGCAGTATTTT. Translating gives CASSIAGVQDTQYF. Full variable domain (remainder filled in from reference TRBV19 and TRBJ2-3): DGGITQSPKYLFRKEGQNVTLSCEQNLNHDAMYWYRQDPGQGLRLIYYSQIVNDFQKGDIAEGYSVSREKKESFPLTVTSAQKNPTAFYLCASSIAGVQDTQYFGPGTRLTVL.

This chain links TRBV18 with TRBJ2-7; TRBD2 agrees at 14 bases. Germline V gene lookup returns CDR1 KGHSH and CDR2 LQKENI. The CDR3 is made up of 17 amino acids. Trimming removed 2 bases from V and 3 bases from J; junction bases left unmatched: 6. The CDR3 DNA is TGTGCCAGCTCACCAAAAGGACTAGCGGGGGGTCACTACGAGCAGTACTTC. Translating it yields CASSPKGLAGGHYEQYF.

The chain carries TRBV6-5 and TRBJ2-3; 8 bases align to TRBD2. The CDR3 sequence is 16 residues long. In germline, CDR1 is MNHEY, CDR2 SVGAGI. Unmatched junction bases numbered 4, after V lost 2 bases and J lost 0 bases. CDR3 nucleotides: TGTGCCAGCAGTTACGGGAGCGGGGGAAGCACAGATACGCAGTATTTT. This codes for CASSYGSGGSTDTQYF.

CDR3: CASSPSGVYQETQYF. The CDR3 DNA reads as TGTGCCAGCAGCCCTAGCGGAGTGTACCAAGAGACCCAGTACTTC. The chain combines TRBV5-5 with TRBJ2-5, with 7 bases identical to TRBD2. The germline gives CDR1 SGHKS, CDR2 YYEKEE (reference sequence). Trimming cost V 4 bases and J 0 bases; bases outside gene matches: 6. CDR3 length: 15 amino acids.

This clone has more than one count but fewer than ten. The chain employs TRBV27 and TRBJ1-6; 7 bases are shared with TRBD1. Per the germline V gene, CDR1 is MNHEY and CDR2 is SMNVEV (reference sequence). V was clipped by 0 bases and J by 3 bases; unmatched bases: 2. The CDR3 is 16 amino acids. The DNA of the CDR3 is TGTGCCAGCAGTTTATCCGGGACAGTCTATAATTCACCCCTCCACTTT. It codes for CASSLSGTVYNSPLHF.

The genes are TRBV7-2 and TRBJ2-7, with 8 bases aligning to TRBD2. The CDR3 contains 14 residues. The V and J ends lost 8 bases and 4 bases, in that order; junction bases with no gene match: 10. Germline CDR1 SGHTA, CDR2 FQGNSA. The CDR3 is CASALAGTRYEQYF. Here the CDR3 DNA reads TGTGCCAGCGCCTTAGCGGGAACTAGGTACGAGCAGTACTTC. Full variable domain (missing parts from reference TRBV7-2 and TRBJ2-7): GAGVSQSPSNKVTEKGKDVELRCDPISGHTALYWYRQSLGQGLEFLIYFQGNSAPDKSGLPSDRFSAERTGGSVSTLTIQRTQQEDSAVYLCASALAGTRYEQYFGPGTRLTVT.

This clone is a singleton in its sample. The chain's CDR3 is CASSQSGTGYSNQPQHF. In DNA form, the CDR3 reads TGCGCCAGCAGTCAATCCGGTACCGGTTATAGCAATCAGCCCCAGCATTTT. The chain is built from TRBV23-1 and TRBJ1-5; the D is unclear. TRBV23-1 is identified as an open reading frame with a role that is uncertain. V was trimmed by 0 bases and J by 0 bases, leaving 12 bases between them. The CDR3 is made up of 17 amino acids.

This clone has only a few counts. This rearrangement joins TRBV20-1 to TRBJ2-1, with D perhaps TRBD2 (6 bases). Per the germline V gene, CDR1 is DFQATT and CDR2 is SNEGSKA (reference sequence). The CDR3 length is 9 residues. The CDR3 protein is CRRRRGGFF. CDR3 bases: TGCAGGCGGCGGAGGGGTGGATTCTTC.

J is TRBJ2-2 and V is TRBV6-5; tentative D call: TRBD1 (5 bases). The V gene's germline CDR1 is MNHEY and CDR2 SVGAGI. Trimming removed 4 bases at V and 3 bases at J, with 12 bases between. The CDR3 runs to 15 residues. CDR3 nucleotide sequence: TGTGCCAGCAGTTTGGGGCAGCTATACACCGGGGAGCTGTTTTTT. Its translation: CASSLGQLYTGELFF.

The V gene is TRBV6-5, the J gene TRBJ1-6; perhaps TRBD1 as D (5 bases). Germline V gives CDR1 MNHEY, CDR2 SVGAGI. V gave up 2 bases and J gave up 6 bases, with 5 bases separating them. The CDR3 has 13 residues. CDR3 residues: CASSYQGNSPLHF. The DNA of the CDR3 is TGTGCCAGCAGTTACCAGGGTAATTCACCCCTCCACTTT.

V is TRBV4-1 and J is TRBJ2-5; D unresolved. Germline CDR1 is MGHRA and CDR2 is YSYEKL. The ends were cut back, 4 bases at V and 8 bases at J, with 17 bases in the middle. The CDR3 runs to 14 residues. DNA of the CDR3: TGCGCCAGCAGCCCCACACTTGCTCTTAGTACCCAGTACTTC. It translates to CASSPTLALSTQYF.

This chain connects TRBV15 to TRBJ1-1; a weak D match, TRBD1 (6 bases). Trimming removed 0 bases at V and 1 base at J, with 9 bases between. Germline-derived CDR1 and CDR2 are LNHNV and YYDKDF (reference sequence). The CDR3 spans 15 residues. CDR3 region: CATSREPGENTEAFF. The CDR3 DNA is TGTGCCACCAGCAGAGAACCAGGGGAGAACACTGAAGCTTTCTTT.